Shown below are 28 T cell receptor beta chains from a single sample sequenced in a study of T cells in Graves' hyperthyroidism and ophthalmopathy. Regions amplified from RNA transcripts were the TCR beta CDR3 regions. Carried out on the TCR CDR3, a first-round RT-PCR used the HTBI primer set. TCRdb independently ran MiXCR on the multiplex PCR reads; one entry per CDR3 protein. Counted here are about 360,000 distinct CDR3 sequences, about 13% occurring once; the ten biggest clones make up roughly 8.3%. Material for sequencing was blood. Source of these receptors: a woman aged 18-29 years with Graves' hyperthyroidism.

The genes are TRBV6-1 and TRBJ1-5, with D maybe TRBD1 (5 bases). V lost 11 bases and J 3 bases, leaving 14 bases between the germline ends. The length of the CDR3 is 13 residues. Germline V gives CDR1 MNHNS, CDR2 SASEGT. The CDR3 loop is CAGGRQNNQPQHF. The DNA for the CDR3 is TGTGCCGGCGGAAGACAGAACAATCAGCCCCAGCATTTT.

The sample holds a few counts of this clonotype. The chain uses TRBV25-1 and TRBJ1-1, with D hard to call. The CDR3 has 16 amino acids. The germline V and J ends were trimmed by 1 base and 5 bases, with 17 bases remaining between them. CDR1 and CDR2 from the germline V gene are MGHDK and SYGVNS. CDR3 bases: TGTGCCAGCAGTGAATCCGGGAGTAAAAGGATGACTGAAGCTTTCTTT. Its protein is CASSESGSKRMTEAFF.

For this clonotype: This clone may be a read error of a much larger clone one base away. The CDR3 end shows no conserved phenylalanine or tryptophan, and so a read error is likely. CDR3 sequence reads: CASSLGGRKGNTIYS. Here the CDR3 DNA reads TGTGCCAGCAGTTTGGGCGGACGCAAAGGAAACACCATATATTCT. The chain links TRBV28 to TRBJ1-3; D remains unclear. The CDR3 extends over 15 amino acids. V was clipped by 3 bases and J by 4 bases, with 13 bases between them. Germline CDR1 and CDR2: MDHEN and SYDVKM.

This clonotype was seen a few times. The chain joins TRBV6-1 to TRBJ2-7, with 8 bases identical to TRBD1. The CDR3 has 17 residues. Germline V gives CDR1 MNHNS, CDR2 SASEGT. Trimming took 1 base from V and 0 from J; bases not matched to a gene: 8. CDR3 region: CASSEDRGIYSSYEQYF. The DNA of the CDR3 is TGTGCCAGCAGTGAAGACAGGGGGATTTATAGCTCCTACGAGCAGTACTTC.

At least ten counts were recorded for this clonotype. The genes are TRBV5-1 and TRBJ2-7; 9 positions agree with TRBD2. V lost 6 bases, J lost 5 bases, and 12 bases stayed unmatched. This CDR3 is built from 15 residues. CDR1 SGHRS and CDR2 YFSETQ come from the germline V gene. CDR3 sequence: CASTRMAGGHNEQYF. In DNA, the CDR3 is TGCGCCAGCACGAGGATGGCGGGGGGGCACAACGAGCAGTACTTC. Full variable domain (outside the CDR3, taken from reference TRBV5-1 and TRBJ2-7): KAGVTQTPRYLIKTRGQQVTLSCSPISGHRSVSWYQQTPGQGLQFLFEYFSETQRNKGNFPGRFSGRQFSNSRSEMNVSTLELGDSALYLCASTRMAGGHNEQYFGPGTRLTVT.

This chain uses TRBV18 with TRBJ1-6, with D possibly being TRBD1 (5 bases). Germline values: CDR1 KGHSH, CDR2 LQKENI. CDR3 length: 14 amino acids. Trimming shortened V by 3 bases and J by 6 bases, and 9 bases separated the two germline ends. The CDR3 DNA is TGTGCCAGCTCACCCAGTCAGGGTAATTCACCCCTCCACTTT. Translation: CASSPSQGNSPLHF. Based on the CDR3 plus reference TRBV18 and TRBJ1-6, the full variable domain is NAGVMQNPRHLVRRRGQEARLRCSPMKGHSHVYWYRQLPEEGLKFMVYLQKENIIDESGMPKERFSAEFPKEGPSILRIQQVVRGDSAAYFCASSPSQGNSPLHFGNGTRLTVT.

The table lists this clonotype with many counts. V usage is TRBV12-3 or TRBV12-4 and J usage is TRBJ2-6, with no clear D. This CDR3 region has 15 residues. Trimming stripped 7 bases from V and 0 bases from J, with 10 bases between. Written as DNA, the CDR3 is TGTGCCAGCACCATACACGGCTCTGGGGCCAACGTCCTGACTTTC. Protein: CASTIHGSGANVLTF.

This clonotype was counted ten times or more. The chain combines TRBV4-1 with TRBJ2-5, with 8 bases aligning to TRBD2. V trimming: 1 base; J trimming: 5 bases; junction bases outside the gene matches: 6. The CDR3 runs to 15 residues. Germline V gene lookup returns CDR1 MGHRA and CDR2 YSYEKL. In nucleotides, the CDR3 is TGCGCCAGCAGCCAAGTTGCGGGGGGAGTGGAGACCCAGTACTTC. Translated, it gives CASSQVAGGVETQYF.

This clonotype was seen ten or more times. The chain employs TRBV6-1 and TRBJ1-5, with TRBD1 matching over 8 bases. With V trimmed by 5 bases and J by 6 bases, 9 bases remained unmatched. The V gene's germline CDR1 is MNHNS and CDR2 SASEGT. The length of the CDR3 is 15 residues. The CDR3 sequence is CASSLGQVGGQPQHF. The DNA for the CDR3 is TGTGCCAGCAGTTTGGGACAGGTCGGCGGTCAGCCCCAGCATTTT.

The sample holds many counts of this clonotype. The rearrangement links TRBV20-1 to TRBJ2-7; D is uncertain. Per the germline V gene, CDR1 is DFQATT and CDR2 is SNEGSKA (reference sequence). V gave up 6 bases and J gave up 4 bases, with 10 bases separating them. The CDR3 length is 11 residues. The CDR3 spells CSARWQYEQYF. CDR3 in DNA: TGCAGTGCCCGGTGGCAGTACGAGCAGTACTTC.

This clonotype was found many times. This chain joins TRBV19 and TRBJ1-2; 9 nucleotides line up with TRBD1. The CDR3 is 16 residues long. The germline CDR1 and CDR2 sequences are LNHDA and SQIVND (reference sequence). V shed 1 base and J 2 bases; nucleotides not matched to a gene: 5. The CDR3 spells CASSIAFTGGNYGYTF. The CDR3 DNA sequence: TGTGCCAGTAGTATAGCCTTCACAGGGGGCAACTATGGCTACACCTTC.

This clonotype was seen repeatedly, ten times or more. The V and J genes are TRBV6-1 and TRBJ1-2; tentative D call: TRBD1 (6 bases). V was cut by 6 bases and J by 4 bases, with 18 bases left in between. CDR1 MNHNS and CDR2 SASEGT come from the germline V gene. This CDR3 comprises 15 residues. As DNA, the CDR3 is TGTGCCAGCAGCTACGACTATACAGGGTCCTATGGCTACACCTTC. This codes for CASSYDYTGSYGYTF.

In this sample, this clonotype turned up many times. The CDR3 DNA sequence: TGTGCCAGCAGCCCCGGAGGAGTAGAAGGCTACACCTTC. The encoded protein is CASSPGGVEGYTF. V is TRBV7-9 and J is TRBJ1-2, with D hard to call. CDR1 is SEHNR, CDR2 FQNEAQ, per germline (reference sequence). V lost 5 bases and J 8 bases, leaving 15 bases between the germline ends. The CDR3 consists of 13 residues.

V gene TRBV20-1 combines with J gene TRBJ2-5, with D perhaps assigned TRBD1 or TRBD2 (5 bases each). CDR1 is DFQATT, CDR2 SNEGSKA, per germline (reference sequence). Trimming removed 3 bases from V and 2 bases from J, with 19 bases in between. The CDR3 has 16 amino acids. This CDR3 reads CSASISGSDRQETQYF. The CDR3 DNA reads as TGCAGTGCTAGCATAAGCGGATCTGACAGACAAGAGACCCAGTACTTC.

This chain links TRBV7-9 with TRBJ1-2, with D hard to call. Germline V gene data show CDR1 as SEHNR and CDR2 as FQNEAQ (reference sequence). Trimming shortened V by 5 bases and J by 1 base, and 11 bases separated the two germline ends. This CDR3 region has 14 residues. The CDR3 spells CASSHMEVNYGYTF. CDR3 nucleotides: TGTGCCAGCAGCCATATGGAGGTTAACTATGGCTACACCTTC.

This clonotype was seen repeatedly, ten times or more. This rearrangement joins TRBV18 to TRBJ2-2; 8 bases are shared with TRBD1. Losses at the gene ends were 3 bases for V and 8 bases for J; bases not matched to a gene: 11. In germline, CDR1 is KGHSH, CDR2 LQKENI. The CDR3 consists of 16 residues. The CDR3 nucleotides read TGTGCCAGCTCACCGGCGGGACAGGCTTTATCGGGGGAGCTGTTTTTT. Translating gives CASSPAGQALSGELFF.

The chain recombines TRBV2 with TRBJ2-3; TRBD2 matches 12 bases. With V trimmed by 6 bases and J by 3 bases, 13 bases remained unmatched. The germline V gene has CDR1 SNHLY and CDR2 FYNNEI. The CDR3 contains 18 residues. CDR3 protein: CASRGPSGGAGGTDTQYF. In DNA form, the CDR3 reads TGTGCCAGCAGGGGTCCTAGCGGGGGGGCCGGAGGAACAGATACGCAGTATTTT. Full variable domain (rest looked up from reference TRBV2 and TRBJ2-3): EPEVTQTPSHQVTQMGQEVILRCVPISNHLYFYWYRQILGQKVEFLVSFYNNEISEKSEIFDDQFSVERPDGSNFTLKIRSTKLEDSAMYFCASRGPSGGAGGTDTQYFGPGTRLTVL.

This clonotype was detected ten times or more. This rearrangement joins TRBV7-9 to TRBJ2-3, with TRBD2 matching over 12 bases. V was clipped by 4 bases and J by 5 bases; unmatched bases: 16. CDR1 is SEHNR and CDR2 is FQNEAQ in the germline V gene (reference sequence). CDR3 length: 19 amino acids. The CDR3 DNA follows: TGTGCCAGCAGCTCCCGTTCTTACCTTCCTAGCGGGAGGGGAGATACGCAGTATTTT. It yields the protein CASSSRSYLPSGRGDTQYF.

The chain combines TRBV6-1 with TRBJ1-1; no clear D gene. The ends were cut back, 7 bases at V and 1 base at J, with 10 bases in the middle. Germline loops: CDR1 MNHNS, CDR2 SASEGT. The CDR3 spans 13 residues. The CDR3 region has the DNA TGTGCCAGCACCCTAGCAGGGAACACTGAAGCTTTCTTT. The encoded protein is CASTLAGNTEAFF.

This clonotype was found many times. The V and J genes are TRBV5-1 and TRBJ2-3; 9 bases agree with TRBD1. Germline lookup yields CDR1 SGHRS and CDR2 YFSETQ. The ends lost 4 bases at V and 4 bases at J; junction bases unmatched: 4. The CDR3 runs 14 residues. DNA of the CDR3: TGCGCCAGCAGCCGGACAGGGGACCCAGATACGCAGTATTTT. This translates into CASSRTGDPDTQYF.

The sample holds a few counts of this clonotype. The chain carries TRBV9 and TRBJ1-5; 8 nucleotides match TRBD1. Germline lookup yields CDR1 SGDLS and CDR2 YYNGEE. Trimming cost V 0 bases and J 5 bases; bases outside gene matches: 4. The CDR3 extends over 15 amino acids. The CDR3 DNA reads TGTGCCAGCAGCGTAGATGGACAGGGCGATCAGCCCCAGCATTTT. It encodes CASSVDGQGDQPQHF.

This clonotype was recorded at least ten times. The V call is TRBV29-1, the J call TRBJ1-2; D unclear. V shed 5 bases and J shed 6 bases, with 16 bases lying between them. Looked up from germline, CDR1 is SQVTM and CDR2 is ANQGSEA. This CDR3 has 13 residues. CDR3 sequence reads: CSVYEGPRDGYTF. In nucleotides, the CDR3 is TGCAGCGTTTATGAGGGTCCAAGGGATGGCTACACCTTC.

This CDR3 reads CASSKGGLGGGPWEQFF. The CDR3 bases are TGCGCCAGCAGCAAAGGGGGTTTGGGGGGGGGGCCGTGGGAGCAGTTCTTC. The rearrangement uses TRBV4-1 and TRBJ2-1, with D maybe TRBD2 (7 bases). V lost 5 bases to trimming and J lost 10 bases, with 27 bases between them. The CDR3 covers 17 residues. From germline, CDR1 is MGHRA and CDR2 YSYEKL.

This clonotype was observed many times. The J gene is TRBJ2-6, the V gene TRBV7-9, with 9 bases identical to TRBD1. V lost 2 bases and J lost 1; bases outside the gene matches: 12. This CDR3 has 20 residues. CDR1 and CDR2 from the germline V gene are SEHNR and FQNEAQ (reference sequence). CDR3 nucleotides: TGTGCCAGCAGCTTACCAGGCCACAGGGGGCGCAGGTCTGGGGCCAACGTCCTGACTTTC. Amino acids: CASSLPGHRGRRSGANVLTF.

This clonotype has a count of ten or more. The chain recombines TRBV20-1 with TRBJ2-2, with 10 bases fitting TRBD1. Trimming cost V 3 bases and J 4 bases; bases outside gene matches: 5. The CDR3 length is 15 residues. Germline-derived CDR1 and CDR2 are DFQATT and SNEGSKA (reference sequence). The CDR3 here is CSASRDRGSTGELFF. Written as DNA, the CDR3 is TGCAGTGCTAGCCGGGACAGGGGCAGCACCGGGGAGCTGTTTTTT.

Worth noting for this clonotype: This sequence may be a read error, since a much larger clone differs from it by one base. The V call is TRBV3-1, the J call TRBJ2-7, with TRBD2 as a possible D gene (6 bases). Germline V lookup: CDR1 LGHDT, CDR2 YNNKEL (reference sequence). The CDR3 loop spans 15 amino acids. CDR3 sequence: CAGSQVPGESYEQYF. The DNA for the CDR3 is TGTGCCGGCAGCCAAGTCCCGGGGGAGTCCTACGAGCAGTACTTC.

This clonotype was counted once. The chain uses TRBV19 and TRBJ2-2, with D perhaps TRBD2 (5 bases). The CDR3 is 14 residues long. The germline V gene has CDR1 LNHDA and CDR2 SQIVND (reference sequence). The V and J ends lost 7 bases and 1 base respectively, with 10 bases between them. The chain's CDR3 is CASTTGLNTGELFF. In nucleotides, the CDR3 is TGTGCCAGTACCACCGGACTGAACACCGGGGAGCTGTTTTTT.

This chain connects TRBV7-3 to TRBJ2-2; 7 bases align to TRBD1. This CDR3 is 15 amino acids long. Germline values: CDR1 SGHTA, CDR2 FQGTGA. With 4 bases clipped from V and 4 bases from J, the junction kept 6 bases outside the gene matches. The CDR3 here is CASSSRQGVTGELFF. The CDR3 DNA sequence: TGTGCCAGCAGCTCCCGACAGGGAGTCACCGGGGAGCTGTTTTTT.